A selection of T cell receptor beta chains follows, all from one sample in a study of cytotoxic CD8 clonotypes in ibrutinib-treated CLL. Profiling relied on immunoSEQ multiplex PCR, and the TCRdb table lists in-frame clones only, not all of them. Here the sample spans under 40,000 clones, roughly 49% being singletons. The specimen comprised PBMCs, sampled before ibrutinib treatment. The receptor set was obtained from a human donor with chronic lymphocytic leukemia. CDR3s include the opening cysteine and the closing phenylalanine or tryptophan. The D gene is left open where the match is weak. The size entry is marked missing in some rows and otherwise reads once, few, many or a size class.

j_call: TRBJ1-5
clone_size: few
v_call: TRBV2
d_call: TRBD1
cdr3_nt: TGTGCCAGCAGTGAGAGGACAGGGGATCAGCCCCAGCATTTT
cdr3_aa: CASSERTGDQPQHF

j_call: TRBJ1-2
clone_size: .
v_call: TRBV9
d_call: .
cdr3_nt: TGTGCCAGCAGCCCGATGAGTAACTATGGCTACACCTTC
cdr3_aa: CASSPMSNYGYTF

j_call: TRBJ1-2
clone_size: .
v_call: TRBV5-1
d_call: .
cdr3_nt: TGCGCCACCGGAGATGGCAGGATGAACTATGGCTACACCTTC
cdr3_aa: CATGDGRMNYGYTF

j_call: TRBJ2-7
clone_size: .
v_call: TRBV14
d_call: TRBD1
cdr3_nt: TGTGCCAGCAGCCACGGGACAGGGACTCACGAGCAGTACTTC
cdr3_aa: CASSHGTGTHEQYF

j_call: TRBJ2-7
clone_size: once
v_call: TRBV9
d_call: TRBD1
cdr3_nt: TGTGCCAGCAGCGTAGAGGGACAGGGTGTCGAGCAGTACTTC
cdr3_aa: CASSVEGQGVEQYF

j_call: TRBJ2-7
clone_size: .
v_call: TRBV5-6
d_call: .
cdr3_nt: TGTGCCAGCAGCTTGTCCCCCCCGGGGGTCTACGAGCAGTACTTC
cdr3_aa: CASSLSPPGVYEQYF

j_call: TRBJ2-7
clone_size: .
v_call: TRBV2
d_call: TRBD2
cdr3_nt: TGTGCCAGCAGTGATCGCGCGCGGGGGGGCCTGACCTACGAGCAGTACTTC
cdr3_aa: CASSDRARGGLTYEQYF

j_call: TRBJ2-5
clone_size: .
v_call: TRBV29-1
d_call: .
cdr3_nt: TGCAGCGCCGGAGAATCCCAGATCCAAGAGACCCAGTACTTC
cdr3_aa: CSAGESQIQETQYF

j_call: TRBJ2-1
clone_size: .
v_call: TRBV27
d_call: .
cdr3_nt: TGTGCCAGCAGTTCGGTCCGAAGTGGTTTTTCGCTCTTC
cdr3_aa: CASSSVRSGFSLF

j_call: TRBJ1-2
clone_size: .
v_call: TRBV7-2
d_call: .
cdr3_nt: TGTGCCAGCAGCTTAGAGGGAGGACCTAACTATGGCTACACCTTC
cdr3_aa: CASSLEGGPNYGYTF

j_call: TRBJ1-2
clone_size: .
v_call: TRBV6-5
d_call: TRBD1
cdr3_nt: TGTGCCAGCAGCCGGACAGGGATTGGTGGCTACACCTTC
cdr3_aa: CASSRTGIGGYTF

j_call: TRBJ2-7
clone_size: .
v_call: TRBV20-1
d_call: .
cdr3_nt: TGCAGTGCTAGAGGCTACGAGCAGTACTTC
cdr3_aa: CSARGYEQYF

j_call: TRBJ1-1
clone_size: .
v_call: TRBV21-1
d_call: .
cdr3_nt: TGTGCCAGCAGGTTAACACAGGGGGGCCCCCGCCTGAACACTGAAGCTTTCTTT
cdr3_aa: CASRLTQGGPRLNTEAFF

j_call: TRBJ2-1
clone_size: .
v_call: TRBV4-1
d_call: TRBD1
cdr3_nt: TGCGCCAGCAGCCAAGATTCGGTTAGGGGACAGCCCCGCAATGAGCAGTTCTTC
cdr3_aa: CASSQDSVRGQPRNEQFF

j_call: TRBJ1-1
clone_size: .
v_call: TRBV18
d_call: .
cdr3_nt: TGTGCCAGCTCACCACCGTGGGGGCGCGGCACTGAAGCTTTCTTT
cdr3_aa: CASSPPWGRGTEAFF

j_call: TRBJ2-7
clone_size: .
v_call: TRBV27
d_call: .
cdr3_nt: TGTGCCAGCAGTTTTAGAGGGCTCAGGGAGCAGTACTTC
cdr3_aa: CASSFRGLREQYF

j_call: TRBJ1-2
clone_size: few
v_call: TRBV7-9
d_call: TRBD1
cdr3_nt: TGTGCCAGCAGCTTAGGGAGAGGACAGGGGCAAACGACCAACTATGGCTACACCTTC
cdr3_aa: CASSLGRGQGQTTNYGYTF

j_call: TRBJ2-7
clone_size: once
v_call: TRBV2
d_call: TRBD1
cdr3_nt: TGTGCCAGGGGCCGGGACAGGGCTTCCGAGCAGTACTTC
cdr3_aa: CARGRDRASEQYF

j_call: TRBJ1-6
clone_size: few
v_call: TRBV6-1
d_call: .
cdr3_nt: TGTGCCAGCAGTGAACTTATAGTGAATTCACCCCTCCACTTT
cdr3_aa: CASSELIVNSPLHF

j_call: TRBJ2-2
clone_size: .
v_call: TRBV11-3
d_call: .
cdr3_nt: TGTGCCAGCAGCTTAGGGGGCCCGAACACCGGGGAGCTGTTTTTT
cdr3_aa: CASSLGGPNTGELFF

j_call: TRBJ1-1
clone_size: .
v_call: TRBV19
d_call: .
cdr3_nt: TGTGCCAGTACCCGAGGGGGACGGCCCCTGAACACTGAAGCTTTCTTT
cdr3_aa: CASTRGGRPLNTEAFF

j_call: TRBJ2-7
clone_size: .
v_call: TRBV7-2
d_call: TRBD1
cdr3_nt: TGTGCCAGCAGCTTAAGGACAGGGGGCTACGAGCAGTACTTC
cdr3_aa: CASSLRTGGYEQYF

j_call: TRBJ2-4
clone_size: .
v_call: TRBV27
d_call: .
cdr3_nt: TGTGCCAGCAGTTTCGGGCCCAAAAACATTCAGTACTTC
cdr3_aa: CASSFGPKNIQYF

j_call: TRBJ1-5
clone_size: many
v_call: TRBV19
d_call: TRBD1
cdr3_nt: TGTGCCAGTAGCGGGACAGGGGTTCAGCCCCAGCATTTT
cdr3_aa: CASSGTGVQPQHF

j_call: TRBJ2-1
clone_size: medium-sized
v_call: TRBV11-3
d_call: .
cdr3_nt: TGTGCCAGCAGCTCCCGGAGTAGCGGCTCATACAATGAGCAGTTCTTC
cdr3_aa: CASSSRSSGSYNEQFF